Sequencing of this TCR beta chain was carried out in a study of response to subunit inactivated influenza vaccine. Whole-study results and caveats: The authors put forward the suggestion that each seasonal influenza vaccination may bring in only a limited number of new T cells.

Per the germline V gene, CDR1 is SGHRS and CDR2 is YFSETQ. This CDR3 is 14 amino acids long. Trimming took off 3 bases at V and 6 bases at J, with 12 bases between the two ends. TCRdb ran MiXCR on the RT-PCR reads and lists one entry per CDR3 protein. The table records over 650,000 distinct CDR3 sequences, around a sixth of them present only once. About this clonotype: Its antigen is still unknown.

V usage is TRBV5-1 and J usage is TRBJ2-2; possibly TRBD1 for D (6 bases). The source is a man aged 45 to 65 who received an inactivated influenza vaccine. This specimen was PBMCs from blood, taken around 5 days after vaccination. CDR3 nucleotide sequence: TGCGCCAGCAGCTCGTACAGGGAGCCCGGGGAGCTGTTTTTT. It yields the protein CASSSYREPGELFF.